This T cell receptor (beta chain) stems from a study of long-term antiretroviral therapy in people with HIV. Overall study findings and caveats: Pre-ART expanded clones dominated the repertoire at every time point.

About this clone itself: Its specificity is unknown.

Sequencing relied on immunoSEQ assay v3.0, run at survey level. Assay used: immunoSEQ multiplex PCR; TCRdb lists only in-frame clones, some missing. The sample includes some 26,000 clones, around 86% of them seen just once. V lost 2 bases to trimming and J lost 3 bases, with 6 bases between them. The length of the CDR3 is 12 residues. Germline-derived CDR1 and CDR2 are SGHDT and YYEEEE. V usage is TRBV5-6 and J usage is TRBJ2-7, with TRBD1 as a possible D gene (6 bases). The receptor comes from a man aged 50-60 years with HIV. Here the sequenced sample was unsorted PBMCs, taken 2.9 years after starting antiretroviral therapy. CDR3 sequence (DNA): TGTGCCAGCAGCTTACAGGGCTACGAGCAGTACTTC. Its protein product is CASSLQGYEQYF.